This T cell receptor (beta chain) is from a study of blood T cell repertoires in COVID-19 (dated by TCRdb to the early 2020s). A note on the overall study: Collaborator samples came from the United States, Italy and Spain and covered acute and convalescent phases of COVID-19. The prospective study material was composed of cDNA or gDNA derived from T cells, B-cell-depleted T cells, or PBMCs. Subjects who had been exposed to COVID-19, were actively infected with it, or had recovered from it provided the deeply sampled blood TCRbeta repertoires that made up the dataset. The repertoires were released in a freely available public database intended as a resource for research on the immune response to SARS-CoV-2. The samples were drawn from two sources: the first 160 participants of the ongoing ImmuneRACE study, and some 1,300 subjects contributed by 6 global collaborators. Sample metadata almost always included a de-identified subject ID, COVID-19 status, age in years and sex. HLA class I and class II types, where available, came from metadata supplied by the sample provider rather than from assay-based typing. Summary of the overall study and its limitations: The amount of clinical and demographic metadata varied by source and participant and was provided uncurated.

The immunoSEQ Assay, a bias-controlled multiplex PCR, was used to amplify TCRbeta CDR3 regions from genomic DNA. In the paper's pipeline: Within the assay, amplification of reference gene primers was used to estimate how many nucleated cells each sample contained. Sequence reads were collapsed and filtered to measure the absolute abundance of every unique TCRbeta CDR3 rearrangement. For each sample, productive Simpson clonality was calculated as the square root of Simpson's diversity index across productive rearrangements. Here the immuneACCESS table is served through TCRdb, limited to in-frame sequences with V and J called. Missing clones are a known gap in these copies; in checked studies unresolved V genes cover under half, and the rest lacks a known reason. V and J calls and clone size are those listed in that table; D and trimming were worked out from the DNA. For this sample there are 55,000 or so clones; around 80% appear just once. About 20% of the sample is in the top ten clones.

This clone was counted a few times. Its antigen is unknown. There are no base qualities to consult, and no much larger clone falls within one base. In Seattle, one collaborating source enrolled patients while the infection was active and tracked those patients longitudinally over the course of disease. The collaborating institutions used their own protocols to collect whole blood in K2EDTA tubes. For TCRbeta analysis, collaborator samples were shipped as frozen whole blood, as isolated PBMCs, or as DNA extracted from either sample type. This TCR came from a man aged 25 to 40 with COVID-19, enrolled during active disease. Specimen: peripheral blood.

The sequenced DNA: TGTGCCAGCAGTCCACACGGGTCCCCACCTAACTATGGCTACACCTTC. It encodes CASSPHGSPPNYGYTF. The chain links TRBV28 with TRBJ1-2; no D gene is confidently identified. The CDR3 runs 16 amino acids, cysteine and phenylalanine included. The entry retains the CDR3 DNA only, 48 bases that are in frame from base 1. The germline V gene yields MDHEN for CDR1 and SYDVKM for CDR2. A distance of 16 bases separates the germline ends of V and J, which lose 5 bases and 0 bases respectively.